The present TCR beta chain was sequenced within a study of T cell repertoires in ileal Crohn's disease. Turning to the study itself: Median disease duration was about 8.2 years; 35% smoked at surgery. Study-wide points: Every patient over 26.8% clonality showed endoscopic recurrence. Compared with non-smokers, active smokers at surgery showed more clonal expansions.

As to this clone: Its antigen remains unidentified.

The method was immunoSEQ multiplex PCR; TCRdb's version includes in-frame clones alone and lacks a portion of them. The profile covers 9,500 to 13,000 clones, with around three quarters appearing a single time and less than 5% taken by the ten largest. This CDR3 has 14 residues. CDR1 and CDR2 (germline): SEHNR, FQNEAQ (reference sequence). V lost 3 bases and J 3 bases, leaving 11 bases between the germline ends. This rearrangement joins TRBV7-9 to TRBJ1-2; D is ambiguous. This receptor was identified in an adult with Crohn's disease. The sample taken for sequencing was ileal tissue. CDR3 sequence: CASSFWEADYGYTF. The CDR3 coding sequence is TGTGCCAGCAGCTTTTGGGAGGCTGACTATGGCTACACCTTC.